Listed below are T cell receptor beta chains from one sample, sequenced in a study of T cells in Graves' hyperthyroidism and ophthalmopathy. TCRdb re-called the multiplex PCR reads with MiXCR, one entry per CDR3 protein. The sample includes about 300,000 distinct CDR3 sequences, 13% of them seen just once. The specimen sequenced was blood. Source of these receptors: a woman in her 30s with Graves' hyperthyroidism that later progressed to Graves' ophthalmopathy. The CDR3 runs from the conserved cysteine through the conserved F or W.

V: TRBV12-3/TRBV12-4
CDR3: CASRLGLERNQPQHF

V: TRBV27
CDR3: CASSIRDGYNEQFF

V: TRBV19
CDR3: CASSISNQPQHF

V: TRBV29-1
CDR3: CSVAPVETQYF

V: TRBV5-1
CDR3: CASSPGAGYGYTF

V: TRBV28
CDR3: CASSLRSGANVLTF

V: TRBV7-9
CDR3: CASSPGWGDTEAFF

V: TRBV27
CDR3: CASSLPGANSPLHF

V: TRBV20-1
CDR3: CSAFQPILAGRARNNEQFF

V: TRBV3-2
CDR3: CASSQDHSGRRTYEQYF

V: TRBV13
CDR3: CASLLRTGGLITDTQYF

V: TRBV5-4
CDR3: CASSPTRQGETQYF

V: TRBV7-9
CDR3: CASSYTGTYVYGYTF

V: TRBV19
CDR3: CASSTASSYNEQFF

V: TRBV27
CDR3: CASSLFEAAWDEQFF

V: TRBV19
CDR3: CASSIRGGTELAGPYNEQFF

V: TRBV7-3
CDR3: CASSLMGETEAFF

V: TRBV19
CDR3: CASSIGVTEAFF

V: TRBV6-1
CDR3: CASSTTSLGEQYF

V: TRBV6-5
CDR3: CASSYTVGGTDTQYF

V: TRBV25-1
CDR3: CATRRWAEAFF

V: TRBV19
CDR3: CASNPMADNYGYTF

V: TRBV6-2/TRBV6-3
CDR3: CASSYSYIEAGQETQYF

V: TRBV3-1
CDR3: CASSPSNREPEAFF

V: TRBV12-3/TRBV12-4
CDR3: CASSYPGFEQYF

V: TRBV27
CDR3: CASSLGDRGFYNEQFF

V: TRBV28
CDR3: CASMSWSVTGEASSGANVLTF

V: TRBV30
CDR3: CAWSVRPGVGELFF

V: TRBV3-1
CDR3: CASSQESSSGRRNGQFF

V: TRBV5-6
CDR3: CASSLMGTRNYEQYF

V: TRBV20-1
CDR3: CSARGAGVAGGSYNEQFF

V: TRBV2
CDR3: CASVPDAYEQYF

V: TRBV15
CDR3: CATSRVRADSPLHF

V: TRBV27
CDR3: CASSFRGLGNQPQHF

V: TRBV20-1
CDR3: CSASWTSGNEQFF

V: TRBV9
CDR3: CASSVSGGEGDTQYF

V: TRBV6-2/TRBV6-3
CDR3: CASSQDWNQETQYF

V: TRBV28
CDR3: CASSLGWTGENQPQHF

V: TRBV20-1
CDR3: CSARALGLAGQETQYF

V: TRBV12-3/TRBV12-4
CDR3: CASNPSGYTGELFF

V: TRBV7-6
CDR3: CASSLDRDERYLFF

V: TRBV7-9
CDR3: CASSFSLVGLYEQYF

V: TRBV28
CDR3: CASSRAGGNQPQHF

V: TRBV7-2
CDR3: CASSLEFTLGPQPQHF

V: TRBV13
CDR3: CVSSLVLAGVRGTDTQYF

V: TRBV6-2/TRBV6-3
CDR3: CASNTGNEQYF

V: TRBV7-2
CDR3: CASSPQRGYYEQYF

V: TRBV13
CDR3: CASSPSPSGYEQYF

V: TRBV12-3/TRBV12-4
CDR3: CASLGGSEAFF

V: TRBV6-1
CDR3: CASSHRAPKVVGELFF

V: TRBV11-2
CDR3: CASSSWTQGAGETQYF

V: TRBV6-2/TRBV6-3
CDR3: CASSQLAANEQFF

V: TRBV7-9
CDR3: CASSLGTGWDYGYTF

V: TRBV19
CDR3: CASSMVGGNEQFF

V: TRBV4-1
CDR3: CASSQALSGTQYF

V: TRBV20-1
CDR3: CSIMRDTNNEQFF

V: TRBV10-3
CDR3: CAIRETDNSPLHF

V: TRBV6-2/TRBV6-3
CDR3: CASSSDRTRTDTQYF

V: TRBV9
CDR3: CASSEGLAVKTQYF